Sequencing of this T cell receptor beta chain was carried out in a study of T cell responses to AZD1222 COVID-19 vaccine. Study-wide results and limits: In the spike-specific TCR repertoire, nearly half reportedly target unmutated variant regions. Clonal diversity may have been underestimated, and the donors were mostly white British, with more females than males. The repertoires were collected only after the peak T cell response.

CDR1 and CDR2 from the germline V gene are SGHNT and YYREEE (reference sequence). This CDR3 comprises 13 residues. V dropped 3 bases and J dropped 3 bases, with 7 bases sitting between them. The assay was immunoSEQ multiplex PCR, and TCRdb's table has in-frame clones only and misses some. The sample carries tens of thousands of clones, about 90% recorded once. On this clone: Its antigen is currently unknown.

This TCR derives from an adult in good health. The chain combines TRBV5-4 with TRBJ2-1, with D possibly TRBD2 on 6 matching bases. This specimen was peripheral blood, taken on day 0 of MenACWY control vaccination. CDR3 DNA sequence: TGTGCCAGCAGCTCGACTAGCTACAATGAGCAGTTCTTC. This sequence encodes CASSSTSYNEQFF.